This entry concerns a single T cell receptor (beta chain). Its matching antigen is unknown. The data belong to a study of OX40 agonist ivuxolimab in advanced cancers. The wider study: Males comprised 82.7% of the group, whose mean age was approximately 60 years (range 23 to 79). Eligibility admitted prior anti-PD-1, anti-PD-L1 or anti-CTLA-4 therapy; roughly 40% had some.

The repertoire was sequenced with immunoSEQ multiplex PCR; TCRdb's copy has only in-frame clones and lacks some. The data contain around 40,000 clones, approximately 90% of them singletons. Regarding the study as a whole: CD4+ and CD8+ T cells in blood underwent clonal expansion by week 6 at 0.1 to 3.0 mg/kg.

This CDR3 contains 15 residues. Trimming removed 9 bases at V and 2 bases at J, with 17 bases between. Germline CDR1 reads LNHDA; CDR2 reads SQIVND (reference sequence). V usage is TRBV19 and J usage is TRBJ1-3; TRBD1 might be the D (6 bases). The sample in question was CD4+ or CD8+ T cells sorted from blood, obtained in a trial of the OX40 agonist ivuxolimab. The sequence derives from an adult with an advanced solid tumor such as melanoma, head and neck, liver or kidney cancer. The CDR3 here is CASRGGGKAGNTIYF. CDR3 coding DNA: TGTGCCAGCCGCGGGGGGGGCAAGGCTGGAAACACCATATATTTT.